Sequencing of this TCR beta chain was carried out in a study of T cells in localized non-small cell lung cancer. Using immunoSEQ multiplex PCR, the repertoire was profiled, and TCRdb retains in-frame clones only, with some absent. The table records 40,000 to 60,000 clones, more than 85% of them present only once. Study findings and constraints: The study detected a median 57 of the top 100 tumor clones in adjacent lung. Uninvolved nearby lung showed the greatest T cell clonality, exceeding that found in tumor. The study linked higher blood T cell density to longer overall survival.

Concerning this clone: Its matching antigen is unknown.

Trimming removed 2 bases at V and 0 bases at J, with 17 bases between. Germline CDR1 reads MRHNA; CDR2 reads SNTAGT. The CDR3 contains 18 residues. The material sequenced was PBMCs, taken before any cancer treatment. J is TRBJ2-4 and V is TRBV6-4, with D perhaps assigned TRBD1 or TRBD2 (5 bases each). The TCR comes from a female donor with stage II lung adenocarcinoma. Here the CDR3 reads CASSDGQGRSLAKNIQYF. CDR3 bases: TGTGCCAGCAGTGACGGCCAGGGACGATCGCTAGCCAAAAACATTCAGTACTTC.